Below are 8 T cell receptor beta chains sequenced from a single sample in a study of T cells after yellow fever vaccination. One entry per CDR3 protein, called by TCRdb with MiXCR from the 5' RACE reads. The profile covers tens of thousands of distinct CDR3 sequences, with 7% to 8.5% appearing a single time and less than 35% taken by the ten largest. The source material was CD8+ T cells sorted from PBMCs, sampled less than 16 days after the first yellow fever vaccination. These receptors originate from a young man who received the YFV17D yellow fever vaccine.

This clonotype was seen many times. The genes are TRBV27 and TRBJ1-6; maybe TRBD1 (5 bases). From germline, CDR1 is MNHEY and CDR2 SMNVEV (reference sequence). Trimming took off 5 bases at V and 6 bases at J, with 14 bases between the two ends. CDR3 size: 15 residues. CDR3 sequence reads: CASSVVRGFNSPLHF. In DNA, the CDR3 is TGTGCCAGCAGTGTTGTTCGGGGGTTTAATTCACCCCTCCACTTT.

This clonotype was recorded many times. The rearrangement uses TRBV6-5 and TRBJ2-3; 12 bases agree with TRBD2. CDR1 and CDR2 from the germline V gene are MNHEY and SVGAGI. After removal of 8 bases from V and 2 bases from J, the junction contained 8 bases not matched to a gene. This CDR3 comprises 16 residues. The CDR3 spells CASPPPSGGVTDTQYF. The CDR3 region has the DNA TGTGCCAGCCCCCCCCCTAGCGGGGGGGTCACAGATACGCAGTATTTT.

On this clonotype itself: A much larger clonotype is one base distant, so this may be a read error. The CDR3: CASSLGTEQFF. CDR3 nucleotide sequence: TGTGCCAGCAGCTTAGGGACTGAGCAGTTCTTC. The chain is built from TRBV7-3 and TRBJ2-1; the D call may be TRBD1 or TRBD2 (5 bases each). V was shortened by 2 bases and J by 9 bases, with 5 bases between the two germline ends. Looked up from germline, CDR1 is SGHTA and CDR2 is FQGTGA. There are 11 residues in the CDR3. Full variable domain (rest looked up from reference TRBV7-3 and TRBJ2-1): GAGVSQTPSNKVTEKGKYVELRCDPISGHTALYWYRQSLGQGPEFLIYFQGTGAADDSGLPNDRFFAVRPEGSVSTLKIQRTERGDSAVYLCASSLGTEQFFGPGTRLTVL.

This chain's CDR3 is CSARVLGGVRGYTF. CDR3 in DNA: TGCAGTGCTAGAGTCCTGGGGGGGGTACGAGGCTACACCTTC. The rearrangement links TRBV20-1 to TRBJ1-2; a weak D match, TRBD1 (5 bases). The CDR3 loop spans 14 amino acids. With 1 base removed from V and 8 bases from J, the gap between germline ends came to 17 bases. Germline V gene lookup returns CDR1 DFQATT and CDR2 SNEGSKA (reference sequence).

Ten or more counts support this clonotype. CDR3 sequence: CAISEVDTSSYNSPLHF. CDR3 nucleotides: TGTGCCATCAGTGAGGTTGACACGAGCTCCTATAATTCACCCCTCCACTTT. The chain is built from TRBV10-3 and TRBJ1-6; the D is unclear. Trimming stripped 2 bases from V and 0 bases from J, with 11 bases between. CDR3 size: 17 residues. Germline CDR1 reads ENHRY; CDR2 reads SYGVKD.

There are a few counts of this clonotype. The V call is TRBV5-1, the J call TRBJ2-7; 7 positions agree with TRBD1. The CDR3 is 14 amino acids. The germline V gene encodes CDR1 SGHRS and CDR2 YFSETQ. With 4 bases clipped from V and 4 bases from J, the junction kept 8 bases outside the gene matches. CDR3 loop: CASSLWTGQYEQYF. The CDR3 bases are TGCGCCAGCAGCCTCTGGACAGGACAATACGAGCAGTACTTC.

At least ten counts were recorded for this clonotype. The rearrangement uses TRBV27 and TRBJ1-1; D gene unclear. The germline V gene encodes CDR1 MNHEY and CDR2 SMNVEV (reference sequence). The V and J ends lost 8 bases and 4 bases respectively, with 14 bases between them. This CDR3 has 13 amino acids. CDR3 loop: CASGGLRGTEAFF. CDR3 sequence (DNA): TGTGCCAGCGGTGGGCTGAGAGGCACTGAAGCTTTCTTT.

This clonotype was seen more than once but under ten times. The V and J genes are TRBV12-3 or TRBV12-4 and TRBJ1-5; D may be TRBD1 (5 bases). This CDR3 has 14 residues. V lost 6 bases and J 5 bases, leaving 14 bases between the germline ends. CDR3 loop: CASSSSTGDQPQHF. Here the CDR3 DNA reads TGTGCCAGCAGCAGCTCGACGGGGGATCAGCCCCAGCATTTT.